The 15 T cell receptor beta chains below were found in one sample sequenced in a study of cytomegalovirus exposure and HLA in healthy donors. The method was immunoSEQ multiplex PCR; TCRdb's version includes in-frame clones alone and lacks a portion of them. The sample records tens of thousands of clones, 94% being singletons. Sequences were obtained from PBMCs. Receptors originate from a woman aged 18-35 years in good health and CMV-seronegative.

The chain employs TRBV28 and TRBJ2-1, with 7 bases lining up with TRBD2. The CDR3 covers 16 residues. With 6 bases clipped from V and 1 base from J, the junction kept 9 bases outside the gene matches. Germline assignment: CDR1 MDHEN and CDR2 SYDVKM. The CDR3: CASSHGGGSSYNEQFF. CDR3 sequence (DNA): TGTGCCAGCAGCCATGGGGGGGGATCTTCCTACAATGAGCAGTTCTTC.

Concerning this clone itself: Germline and junction disagree at one end, which may indicate a read error. This chain links TRBV27 with TRBJ2-1; 9 bases line up with TRBD1. CDR3 size: 16 residues. Looked up from germline, CDR1 is MNHEY and CDR2 is SMNVEV (reference sequence). The CDR3 spells CASSLRTGGPYNGQFF. The CDR3 DNA sequence: TGTGCCAGCAGTTTACGAACAGGGGGCCCCTACAATGGGCAGTTCTTC.

The J gene is TRBJ1-2, the V gene TRBV10-3; tentative D call: TRBD1 (6 bases). Germline loops: CDR1 ENHRY, CDR2 SYGVKD. This CDR3 has 15 amino acids. V dropped 3 bases and J dropped 6 bases, with 17 bases sitting between them. Here the CDR3 DNA reads TGTGCCATCAGTGACCCCGACAGGCCTAGAGATGGCTACACCTTC. Translating gives CAISDPDRPRDGYTF.

V usage is TRBV4-1 and J usage is TRBJ1-6, with 8 bases identical to TRBD1. The CDR3 runs to 16 residues. The V segment lost 1 base and the J segment 6 bases; nucleotides outside the gene matches: 5. In germline, CDR1 is MGHRA, CDR2 YSYEKL. This CDR3 reads CASSQGQGNFNSPLHF. The DNA of the CDR3 is TGCGCCAGCAGCCAAGGACAGGGGAATTTTAATTCACCCCTCCACTTT.

This clone was detected only once. The chain carries TRBV2 and TRBJ2-5; D is undetermined. The length of the CDR3 is 11 residues. V was pared by 6 bases and J by 2 bases, with 4 bases between. In germline, CDR1 is SNHLY, CDR2 FYNNEI. CDR3 loop: CASREQETQYF. CDR3 sequence (DNA): TGTGCCAGCAGGGAGCAAGAGACCCAGTACTTC. Variable domain in full (rest from reference TRBV2 and TRBJ2-5): EPEVTQTPSHQVTQMGQEVILRCVPISNHLYFYWYRQILGQKVEFLVSFYNNEISEKSEIFDDQFSVERPDGSNFTLKIRSTKLEDSAMYFCASREQETQYFGPGTRLLVL.

This clone was observed once. The chain combines TRBV28 with TRBJ2-5, with D maybe TRBD1 (8 bases). The CDR3 is 16 residues long. V was shortened by 8 bases and J by 0 bases, with 19 bases between the two germline ends. Germline assignment: CDR1 MDHEN and CDR2 SYDVKM. The DNA for the CDR3 is TGTGCCAGCGGAGCGACAGGGGAGGGGTACCAAGAGACCCAGTACTTC. Encoded protein: CASGATGEGYQETQYF.

Only one count was recorded for this clone. The J gene is TRBJ1-3, the V gene TRBV29-1, with D maybe TRBD1 (5 bases). Trimming took off 7 bases at V and 2 bases at J, with 15 bases between the two ends. Germline V gene sequence: CDR1 SQVTM, CDR2 ANQGSEA. The CDR3 sequence is 14 residues long. The DNA of the CDR3 is TGCAGCGGATTAGACAGAACCACTGGAAACACCATATATTTT. Translating gives CSGLDRTTGNTIYF.

The J gene is TRBJ2-1, the V gene TRBV5-4; perhaps TRBD2 as D (7 bases). CDR1 SGHNT and CDR2 YYREEE come from the germline V gene (reference sequence). The ends were cut back, 4 bases at V and 6 bases at J, with 14 bases in the middle. The length of the CDR3 is 14 residues. In DNA form, the CDR3 reads TGTGCCAGCAGCACGGGGGGCCACCCCAATGAGCAGTTCTTC. Translated: CASSTGGHPNEQFF.

In its sample, this clone was seen a few times. The rearrangement links TRBV10-1 to TRBJ2-4; 12 positions agree with TRBD2. Germline CDR1 reads WNHNN; CDR2 reads SYGVQD (reference sequence). The CDR3 contains 18 residues. V trimming: 7 bases; J trimming: 3 bases; junction bases outside the gene matches: 13. CDR3 nucleotide sequence: TGCGCCAGCAAAATTGAGGCTAGCGGGGGGGCGGGCAAAAACATTCAGTACTTC. Translated: CASKIEASGGAGKNIQYF.

On this clone itself: A read error is likely, as this CDR3 ends without the conserved phenylalanine or tryptophan. No DNA is shown, since the ends of the CDR3 on it are uncertain; the CDR3 is the one TCRdb lists. The chain links TRBV7-9 to TRBJ2-3; TRBD1, the D gene given by the table, was not confirmed from the DNA. The germline gives CDR1 SEHNR, CDR2 FQNEAQ (reference sequence). The CDR3 is 14 amino acids in total, end residues counted. The CDR3 protein is CASSLAVGTGGMGI.

The J gene is TRBJ1-2, the V gene TRBV5-1; tentative D call: TRBD1 (5 bases). Trimming pared 0 bases from V and 1 base from J, leaving 7 bases between. The germline V gene encodes CDR1 SGHRS and CDR2 YFSETQ. This CDR3 has 14 amino acids. CDR3 sequence reads: CASSLAGGNYGYTF. The CDR3 coding sequence is TGCGCCAGCAGCTTGGCGGGGGGTAACTATGGCTACACCTTC.

This clone was seen repeatedly, ten times or more. This sequence joins TRBV6-1 and TRBJ1-1, with D unresolved. Per the germline V gene, CDR1 is MNHNS and CDR2 is SASEGT. CDR3 length equals 13 residues. Trimming pared 3 bases from V and 2 bases from J, leaving 7 bases between. The CDR3 sequence is CASSDQENTEAFF. In DNA, the CDR3 is TGTGCCAGCAGTGATCAGGAAAACACTGAAGCTTTCTTT.

The rearrangement joins TRBV7-9 to TRBJ1-2; TRBD1 agrees at 7 bases. The CDR3 loop spans 17 amino acids. Per the germline V gene, CDR1 is SEHNR and CDR2 is FQNEAQ (reference sequence). The J segment lost 0 bases and the V segment lost 5 bases, leaving 12 bases of the junction unmatched. Written as DNA, the CDR3 is TGTGCCAGCAGCCCTCGGGACAGAAAGCGGGCTAACTATGGCTACACCTTC. This gives the protein CASSPRDRKRANYGYTF.

V and J are TRBV6-6 and TRBJ1-2, with 7 bases matching TRBD1. The CDR3 has 15 residues. CDR1 is MNHNY and CDR2 is SVGAGI in the germline V gene (reference sequence). The V and J ends lost 5 bases and 0 bases, in that order; junction bases with no gene match: 6. CDR3 amino acids: CASSDAGTANYGYTF. In DNA form, the CDR3 reads TGTGCCAGCAGTGACGCCGGGACAGCTAACTATGGCTACACCTTC.

The chain uses TRBV18 and TRBJ1-5; no clear D. The V and J ends lost 2 bases and 5 bases respectively, with 7 bases between them. The CDR3 covers 13 residues. The germline gives CDR1 KGHSH, CDR2 LQKENI. The CDR3 nucleotides are TGTGCCAGCTCACCAGAGAAGTATCAGCCCCAGCATTTT. Translated, it gives CASSPEKYQPQHF.